This TCR beta chain originates from a study of cytomegalovirus exposure and HLA in healthy donors. Germline CDR1 and CDR2: MNHNY and SVGAGI (reference sequence). Deletions cut 6 bases from V and 6 bases from J, with 20 bases between. This CDR3 is 16 amino acids long. Generated by immunoSEQ multiplex PCR, the TCRdb table keeps only in-frame clones and is missing some. The repertoire holds about 110,000 clones, roughly 90% seen once, with 1.4% in the top ten. Study results and caveats: It was confirmed in vitro that a few of the CMV-associated chains were specific for CMV antigens. The study labeled more than 150 TCR beta chains cytomegalovirus-associated.

As concerns this clone: Its specificity is unknown.

The J gene is TRBJ2-2, the V gene TRBV6-6; D is possibly TRBD1 (5 bases). Sequenced sample: PBMCs. The clonotype comes from a woman in her twenties or thirties in good health and CMV-seropositive. CDR3 residues: CASSISGALDAGELFF. The CDR3 coding sequence is TGTGCCAGCAGCATTAGTGGGGCCTTAGACGCCGGGGAGCTGTTTTTT.